This T cell receptor (beta chain) was sequenced during a study of OX40 agonist ivuxolimab in advanced cancers. Whole-study context: Partial responses were achieved by three patients: one hepatocellular carcinoma, two cutaneous melanoma. Whole-study results and caveats: Partial responders treated at 0.1-3.0 mg/kg exhibited clonal expansion among the lowest measured. Expanded clones tended on average to be more numerous among CD8+ T cells than CD4+.

Assay used: immunoSEQ multiplex PCR; TCRdb lists only in-frame clones, some missing. The sample records approximately 33,000 clones, roughly 90% being singletons. As concerns this clone: Antigen specificity is unknown.

The V end lost 3 bases, the J end lost 6 bases, and 16 bases lay between the germline ends. The CDR3 length is 15 residues. Germline V gene sequence: CDR1 SGHNT, CDR2 YYREEE (reference sequence). The chain carries TRBV5-4 and TRBJ1-3; D perhaps matches TRBD1 (5 bases). This clonotype was sampled from an adult with an advanced solid tumor such as melanoma, head and neck, liver or kidney cancer. Sample: CD4+ or CD8+ T cells sorted from blood, taken in a trial of the OX40 agonist ivuxolimab. CDR3 DNA sequence: TGTGCCAGCAGCTCCACAACCGGGACCCCAAACACCATATATTTT. Translating it yields CASSSTTGTPNTIYF.